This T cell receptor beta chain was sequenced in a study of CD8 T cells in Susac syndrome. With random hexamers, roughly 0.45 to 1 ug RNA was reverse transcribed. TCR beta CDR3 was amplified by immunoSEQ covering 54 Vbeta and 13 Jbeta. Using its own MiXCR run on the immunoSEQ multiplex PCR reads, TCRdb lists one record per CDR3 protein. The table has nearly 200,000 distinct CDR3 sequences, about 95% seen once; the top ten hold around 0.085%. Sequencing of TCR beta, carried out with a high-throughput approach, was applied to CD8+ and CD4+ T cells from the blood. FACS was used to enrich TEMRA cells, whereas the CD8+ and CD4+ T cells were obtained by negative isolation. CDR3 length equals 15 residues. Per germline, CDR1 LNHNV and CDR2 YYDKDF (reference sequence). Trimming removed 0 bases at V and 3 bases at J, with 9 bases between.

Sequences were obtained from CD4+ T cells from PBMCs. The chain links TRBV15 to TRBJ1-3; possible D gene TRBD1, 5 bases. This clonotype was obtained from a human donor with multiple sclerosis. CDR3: CATSREAGLGNTIYF. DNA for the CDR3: TGTGCCACCAGCAGAGAAGCGGGGCTTGGAAACACCATATATTTT.